The 27 T cell receptor beta chains reported below all come from one sample, sequenced in a study of identical twins. TCRdb passed the 5' RACE reads through MiXCR, listing each CDR3 protein once. The sample yields about 240,000 distinct CDR3 sequences, roughly 13% seen once. These data were also reused for a study on yellow fever vaccine responses in identical twins.

The specimen was memory (CD45RO+) T cells sorted from blood. The receptors here all came from a woman aged 18-35 years in good health.

This clonotype appeared a few times. The chain employs TRBV24-1 and TRBJ2-4; the match to TRBD2 covers 8 bases. CDR1 KGHDR and CDR2 SFDVKD come from the germline V gene. The length of the CDR3 is 18 residues. The junction had 8 bases not matched to a gene; V was cut back by 2 bases and J by 0 bases. For the CDR3, the DNA is TGTGCCACCAGTGATTCCCGGGGGGGCACTGGAGCCAAAAACATTCAGTACTTC. Amino acids: CATSDSRGGTGAKNIQYF.

The CDR3 DNA reads as TGTGCCAGCATGCGGACTAGCGGGAGTCGGCAGTTCTTC. As protein: CASMRTSGSRQFF. The V gene is TRBV2, the J gene TRBJ2-1; TRBD2 matches at 13 bases. V was pared by 7 bases and J by 12 bases, with 6 bases of the junction left unmatched. The CDR3 sequence is 13 residues long. The germline V gene encodes CDR1 SNHLY and CDR2 FYNNEI.

This clonotype was recorded many times. This chain uses TRBV9 with TRBJ1-1; 8 positions agree with TRBD1. Per the germline V gene, CDR1 is SGDLS and CDR2 is YYNGEE. V was clipped by 4 bases and J by 1 base; unmatched bases: 6. The CDR3 loop spans 15 amino acids. CDR3 in amino acids: CASSTTGTGNTEAFF. CDR3 DNA sequence: TGTGCCAGCAGCACTACCGGGACAGGGAACACTGAAGCTTTCTTT.

This clonotype was recorded a few times. The chain uses TRBV28 and TRBJ1-6, with D possibly TRBD1 on 5 matching bases. The CDR3 is 14 residues long. Between the trimmed V and J ends, which lost 6 bases and 9 bases, there was a span of 15 bases. Germline CDR1 reads MDHEN; CDR2 reads SYDVKM. CDR3 sequence (DNA): TGTGCCAGCAGCCTGGGACCTATGGGTTCACCCCTCCACTTT. Protein sequence: CASSLGPMGSPLHF.

This clonotype has only a few counts. The CDR3 DNA follows: TGTGCCAGCAGCCTACACAGGGGCTCCTACGAGCAGTACTTC. Translating gives CASSLHRGSYEQYF. The V and J genes are TRBV7-2 and TRBJ2-7, with TRBD1 matching over 7 bases. This CDR3 has 14 amino acids. The V and J ends lost 5 bases and 0 bases, in that order; junction bases with no gene match: 4. The germline V gene encodes CDR1 SGHTA and CDR2 FQGNSA.

Concerning this clonotype itself: One end of the junction does not line up with germline, which may come from a read error. V and J are TRBV20-1 and TRBJ2-3, with 7 bases identical to TRBD2. This CDR3 region has 13 residues. Germline assignment: CDR1 DFQATT and CDR2 SNEGSKA (reference sequence). The CDR3 DNA is TGCAGTGCCAGAGCGGGATTCACAGATACGCAGTATTTT. It translates to CSARAGFTDTQYF.

This clonotype showed up just a few times. The rearrangement links TRBV4-2 to TRBJ2-5; the match to TRBD2 covers 7 bases. The CDR3 runs 15 residues. Trimming took 5 bases from V and 4 from J; bases not matched to a gene: 10. Germline CDR1 is LGHNA and CDR2 is YNFKEQ. DNA for the CDR3: TGTGCCAGCAGCACCCCGGGAGCGGGGTCAGAGACCCAGTACTTC. Protein sequence: CASSTPGAGSETQYF.

The genes are TRBV4-3 and TRBJ2-1; a possible D gene is TRBD2 (6 bases). V lost 4 bases and J 1 base, leaving 11 bases between the germline ends. CDR1 and CDR2 (germline): LGHNA, YSLEER. The CDR3 has 15 residues. CDR3 protein: CASSPGLLSYNEQFF. The CDR3 region has the DNA TGCGCCAGCAGCCCGGGACTCCTTTCCTACAATGAGCAGTTCTTC.

The rearrangement joins TRBV20-1 to TRBJ2-7; 11 positions agree with TRBD2. Trimming at V came to 5 bases and at J to 7 bases, leaving 10 bases not matched to a gene. Germline CDR1 and CDR2: DFQATT and SNEGSKA (reference sequence). The CDR3 is 14 amino acids. The CDR3 sequence is CSAVLAGALGEQYF. CDR3 nucleotides: TGCAGTGCTGTACTAGCGGGAGCTCTAGGGGAGCAGTACTTC.

This clonotype was recorded a few times. The rearrangement uses TRBV6-5 and TRBJ2-7; D remains unclear. The CDR3 spans 14 residues. Germline V lookup: CDR1 MNHEY, CDR2 SVGAGI. Trimming stripped 0 bases from V and 0 bases from J, with 6 bases between. The CDR3 DNA reads as TGTGCCAGCAGTTACTCGGGTAGCTCCTACGAGCAGTACTTC. Translating it yields CASSYSGSSYEQYF.

This clonotype has a handful of counts. The chain carries TRBV19 and TRBJ2-3; D unresolved. In germline, CDR1 is LNHDA, CDR2 SQIVND (reference sequence). Trimming pared 4 bases from V and 3 bases from J, leaving 5 bases between. This CDR3 has 12 amino acids. In DNA form, the CDR3 reads TGTGCCAGTAGTACCAAAACAGATACGCAGTATTTT. As protein: CASSTKTDTQYF. Supplemented by reference TRBV19 and TRBJ2-3, the full variable domain reads DGGITQSPKYLFRKEGQNVTLSCEQNLNHDAMYWYRQDPGQGLRLIYYSQIVNDFQKGDIAEGYSVSREKKESFPLTVTSAQKNPTAFYLCASSTKTDTQYFGPGTRLTVL.

The J gene is TRBJ2-2, the V gene TRBV30; D is ambiguous. The CDR3 covers 11 residues. The germline V gene encodes CDR1 GTSNPN and CDR2 SVGIG (reference sequence). Trimming stripped 4 bases from V and 6 bases from J, with 6 bases between. Here the CDR3 reads CAWKRAGELFF. As DNA, the CDR3 is TGTGCCTGGAAAAGGGCCGGGGAGCTGTTTTTT.

This clonotype showed up just a few times. V and J are TRBV7-6 and TRBJ1-2; weak D call: TRBD1 (5 bases). This CDR3 is built from 17 residues. Deletions cut 1 base from V and 0 bases from J, with 15 bases between. Germline V gene lookup returns CDR1 SGHVS and CDR2 FNYEAQ. CDR3 sequence: CASSLESGHRANYGYTF. CDR3 bases: TGTGCCAGCAGCTTAGAGTCAGGGCATCGGGCTAACTATGGCTACACCTTC.

Note on this clonotype: A much bigger clone sits one base away, suggesting this may be a read error. This rearrangement joins TRBV12-3 or TRBV12-4 to TRBJ2-2; D is undetermined. CDR3 length: 16 residues. V lost 3 bases and J 1 base, leaving 12 bases between the germline ends. This CDR3 is CASSFNMGMNTGELFF. Written as DNA, the CDR3 is TGTGCCAGCAGTTTCAATATGGGGATGAACACCGGGGAGCTGTTTTTT.

This clonotype has only a few counts. The rearrangement links TRBV11-3 to TRBJ2-7, with 7 bases identical to TRBD1. This CDR3 is built from 13 residues. The junction had 3 bases not matched to a gene; V was cut back by 4 bases and J by 3 bases. Germline V gives CDR1 SGHNT, CDR2 YENEEA. The CDR3 nucleotides are TGTGCCAGCAGCTCCAGGGACAGCTACGAGCAGTACTTC. It encodes CASSSRDSYEQYF.

The chain is built from TRBV7-2 and TRBJ2-1; D is ambiguous. The germline V gene encodes CDR1 SGHTA and CDR2 FQGNSA. The V gene lost 5 bases and the J gene lost 0 bases, with 11 bases spanning the gap. There are 15 residues in the CDR3. In DNA, the CDR3 is TGTGCCAGCAGCCCCAACTACCCCTCCTACAATGAGCAGTTCTTC. This gives the protein CASSPNYPSYNEQFF. The full variable domain, its missing parts supplied by reference TRBV7-2 and TRBJ2-1, is GAGVSQSPSNKVTEKGKDVELRCDPISGHTALYWYRQSLGQGLEFLIYFQGNSAPDKSGLPSDRFSAERTGGSVSTLTIQRTQQEDSAVYLCASSPNYPSYNEQFFGPGTRLTVL.

This clonotype was observed a few times. DNA of the CDR3: TGTGCCAGCAGCTTCGCATTCCCCCAAGAGACCCAGTACTTC. This sequence encodes CASSFAFPQETQYF. The chain employs TRBV7-9 and TRBJ2-5; D ambiguous. Germline V gives CDR1 SEHNR, CDR2 FQNEAQ (reference sequence). The CDR3 extends over 14 amino acids. The V end was cut by 3 bases, the J end by 1 base, with 9 bases between.

The genes are TRBV20-1 and TRBJ2-2, with TRBD2 as a possible D gene (6 bases). The ends were cut back, 6 bases at V and 4 bases at J, with 21 bases in the middle. This CDR3 region has 16 residues. Germline assignment: CDR1 DFQATT and CDR2 SNEGSKA (reference sequence). The CDR3 is CSARSGRDAGTGELFF. The DNA for the CDR3 is TGCAGTGCCAGGTCCGGGCGGGACGCAGGCACCGGGGAGCTGTTTTTT.

CDR3 DNA: TGTGCCAGCCACAGGGCCCCCGGCGAGCAGTACTTC. Translated, it gives CASHRAPGEQYF. The gene calls are TRBV6-5 and TRBJ2-7; TRBD1 might be the D (6 bases). Germline values: CDR1 MNHEY, CDR2 SVGAGI. With 8 bases removed from V and 6 bases from J, the gap between germline ends came to 14 bases. This CDR3 has 12 amino acids.

The chain uses TRBV4-2 and TRBJ2-3, with TRBD2 identical over 7 bases. Germline values: CDR1 LGHNA, CDR2 YNFKEQ. With V trimmed by 1 base and J by 0 bases, 1 base remained unmatched. The CDR3 sequence is 15 residues long. The CDR3 DNA sequence: TGTGCCAGCAGCCAAGGGCGGGAGAGCACAGATACGCAGTATTTT. As protein: CASSQGRESTDTQYF.

The table lists this clonotype with a few counts. The chain employs TRBV7-9 and TRBJ1-1; perhaps TRBD1 as D (6 bases). The CDR3 has 15 residues. V dropped 5 bases and J dropped 8 bases, with 21 bases sitting between them. Germline CDR1 is SEHNR and CDR2 is FQNEAQ (reference sequence). This chain's CDR3 is CASSPDGGPTVEAFF. CDR3 sequence (DNA): TGTGCCAGCAGCCCGGACGGGGGCCCGACGGTCGAAGCTTTCTTT. The variable domain in full, completed from reference TRBV7-9 and TRBJ1-1, reads DTGVSQNPRHKITKRGQNVTFRCDPISEHNRLYWYRQTLGQGPEFLTYFQNEAQLEKSRLLSDRFSAERPKGSFSTLEIQRTEQGDSAMYLCASSPDGGPTVEAFFGQGTRLTVV.

This clonotype occurred many times. This rearrangement joins TRBV20-1 to TRBJ1-1, with D unclear. The CDR3 has 13 amino acids. CDR1 and CDR2 (germline): DFQATT, SNEGSKA (reference sequence). V dropped 0 bases and J dropped 1 base, with 6 bases sitting between them. The CDR3 here is CSARDTQNTEAFF. CDR3 DNA: TGCAGTGCTAGAGACACACAGAACACTGAAGCTTTCTTT.

V and J are TRBV28 and TRBJ2-3; a possible D gene is TRBD2 (5 bases). Germline assignment: CDR1 MDHEN and CDR2 SYDVKM. There are 11 residues in the CDR3. Written as DNA, the CDR3 is TGTGTGTGCGGGAGCACAGATACGCAGTATTTT. This sequence encodes CVCGSTDTQYF. The variable domain in full, completed from reference TRBV28 and TRBJ2-3, reads DVKVTQSSRYLVKRTGEKVFLECVQDMDHENMFWYRQDPGLGLRLIYFSYDVKMKEKGDIPEGYSVSREKKERFSLILESASTNQTSMYLCVCGSTDTQYFGPGTRLTVL.

This clonotype came up many times. The genes are TRBV4-2 and TRBJ2-1; D is possibly TRBD2 (6 bases). V lost 1 base and J lost 6, with 13 bases in between. Germline V gene data show CDR1 as LGHNA and CDR2 as YNFKEQ. The CDR3 runs to 15 residues. DNA of the CDR3: TGTGCCAGCAGCCAAGCCCAGCGGGCCGGCAATGAGCAGTTCTTC. Translation gives CASSQAQRAGNEQFF.

The chain joins TRBV3-1 to TRBJ1-6; a weak D match, TRBD1 (6 bases). CDR3 length: 12 amino acids. The germline V gene encodes CDR1 LGHDT and CDR2 YNNKEL (reference sequence). V was pared by 6 bases and J by 11 bases, with 11 bases between. CDR3 in amino acids: CASRQGSTPLHF. In DNA, the CDR3 is TGTGCCAGCAGACAGGGCAGCACACCCCTCCACTTT.

This rearrangement joins TRBV9 to TRBJ2-2; weak D call: TRBD2 (6 bases). Trimming took 0 bases from V and 7 from J, leaving 19 bases between them. Germline CDR1 SGDLS, CDR2 YYNGEE. The CDR3 spans 17 residues. CDR3 bases: TGTGCCAGCAGCGTAGCGGGAAGCGGGCCCTCAAACGGGGAGCTGTTTTTT. It encodes CASSVAGSGPSNGELFF. The variable domain in full, completed from reference TRBV9 and TRBJ2-2, reads DSGVTQTPKHLITATGQRVTLRCSPRSGDLSVYWYQQSLDQGLQFLIQYYNGEERAKGNILERFSAQQFPDLHSELNLSSLELGDSALYFCASSVAGSGPSNGELFFGEGSRLTVL.

V gene TRBV29-1 combines with J gene TRBJ1-1; unclear D gene. Germline V lookup: CDR1 SQVTM, CDR2 ANQGSEA. V was clipped by 4 bases and J by 1 base, with 7 bases between them. There are 12 residues in the CDR3. This chain's CDR3 is CSVVSGNTEAFF. For the CDR3, the DNA is TGCAGCGTTGTGTCCGGGAACACTGAAGCTTTCTTT.